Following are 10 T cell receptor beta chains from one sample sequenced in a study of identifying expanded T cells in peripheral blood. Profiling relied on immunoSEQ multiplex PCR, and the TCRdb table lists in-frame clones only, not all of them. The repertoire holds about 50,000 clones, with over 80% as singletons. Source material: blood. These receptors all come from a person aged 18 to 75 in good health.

For the CDR3, the DNA is TGCGCCAGCAGCGCCAACTCTGGAAACACCATATATTTT. It specifies CASSANSGNTIYF. The chain couples TRBV5-1 to TRBJ1-3; D gene ambiguous. The CDR3 loop spans 13 amino acids. In germline, CDR1 is SGHRS, CDR2 YFSETQ. Trimming pared 4 bases from V and 0 bases from J, leaving 5 bases between.

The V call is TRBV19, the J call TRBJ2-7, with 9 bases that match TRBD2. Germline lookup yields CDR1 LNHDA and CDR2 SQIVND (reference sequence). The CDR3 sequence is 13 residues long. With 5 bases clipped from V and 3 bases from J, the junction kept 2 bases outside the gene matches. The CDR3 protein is CASSLAGLYEQYF. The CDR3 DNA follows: TGTGCCAGTAGTCTAGCGGGACTCTACGAGCAGTACTTC.

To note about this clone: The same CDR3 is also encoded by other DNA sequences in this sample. The CDR3 reads CAWSVVGETSTF. The DNA of the CDR3 is TGTGCCTGGAGCGTCGTGGGGGAAACGAGTACCTTC. The chain uses TRBV30 and TRBJ1-2, with a possible D match to TRBD1 (5 bases). The V and J ends lost 3 bases and 14 bases respectively, with 19 bases between them. CDR3 size: 12 residues. The germline V gene has CDR1 GTSNPN and CDR2 SVGIG (reference sequence).

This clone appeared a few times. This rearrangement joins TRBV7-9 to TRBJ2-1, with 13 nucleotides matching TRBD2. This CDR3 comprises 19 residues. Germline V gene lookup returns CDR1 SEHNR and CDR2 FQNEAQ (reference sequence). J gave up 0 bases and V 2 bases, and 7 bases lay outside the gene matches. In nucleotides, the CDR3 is TGTGCCAGCAGCTTACCCTCGGGACTAGCGGGGAGCTCCTACAATGAGCAGTTCTTC. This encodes CASSLPSGLAGSSYNEQFF.

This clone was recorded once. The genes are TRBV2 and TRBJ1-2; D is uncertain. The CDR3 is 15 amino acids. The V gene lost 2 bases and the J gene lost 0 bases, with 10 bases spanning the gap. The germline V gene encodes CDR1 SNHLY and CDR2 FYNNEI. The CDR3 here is CASSELAGANYGYTF. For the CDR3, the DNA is TGTGCCAGCAGTGAACTGGCAGGTGCTAACTATGGCTACACCTTC.

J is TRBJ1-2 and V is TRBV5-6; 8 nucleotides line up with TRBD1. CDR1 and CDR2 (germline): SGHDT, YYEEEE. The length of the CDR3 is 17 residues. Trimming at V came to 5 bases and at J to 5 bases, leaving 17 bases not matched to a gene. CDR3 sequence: CASRDRDRRYRAYGYTF. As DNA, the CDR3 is TGTGCCAGCAGGGACCGGGACAGGAGGTATAGGGCGTATGGCTACACCTTC.

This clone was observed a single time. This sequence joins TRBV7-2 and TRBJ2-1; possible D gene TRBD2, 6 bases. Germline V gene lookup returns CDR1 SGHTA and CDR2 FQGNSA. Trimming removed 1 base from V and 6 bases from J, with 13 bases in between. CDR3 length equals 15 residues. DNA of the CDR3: TGTGCCAGCAGCTTAGGTCTAGCGACCTTCAATGAGCAGTTCTTC. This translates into CASSLGLATFNEQFF.

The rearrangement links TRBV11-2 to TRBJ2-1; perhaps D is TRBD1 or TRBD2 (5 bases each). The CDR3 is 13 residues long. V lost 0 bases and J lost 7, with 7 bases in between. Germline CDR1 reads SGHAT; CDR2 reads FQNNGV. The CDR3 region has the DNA TGTGCCAGCAGCTTAGATTGGGGGAATGAGCAGTTCTTC. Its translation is CASSLDWGNEQFF.

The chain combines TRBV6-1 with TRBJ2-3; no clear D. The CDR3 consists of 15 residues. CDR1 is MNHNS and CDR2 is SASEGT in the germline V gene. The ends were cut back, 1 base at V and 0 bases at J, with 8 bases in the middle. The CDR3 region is CASSEVARSTDTQYF. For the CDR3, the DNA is TGTGCCAGCAGTGAAGTGGCCCGCAGCACAGATACGCAGTATTTT.

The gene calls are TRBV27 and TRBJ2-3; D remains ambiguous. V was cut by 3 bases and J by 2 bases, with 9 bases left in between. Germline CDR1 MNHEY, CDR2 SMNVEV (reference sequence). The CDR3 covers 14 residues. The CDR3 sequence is CASSLYRSTDTQYF. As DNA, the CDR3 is TGTGCCAGCAGTTTGTATAGGTCCACAGATACGCAGTATTTT.